These 32 T cell receptor beta chains came from one sample sequenced in a study of PD-L1 blockade in urothelial cancer. Sample time point: pretreatment peripheral blood. Libraries were prepared by immunoSEQ multiplex PCR; TCRdb keeps only in-frame clonotypes and omits some of them. The table shows about 88,000 clones, with more than 70% occurring only once. Sequences were derived from PBMCs, sampled around atezolizumab (anti-PD-L1) treatment. The receptors were sampled from a woman of 80 years or more with urothelial cancer.

As for this clone: Sequence at one end of the junction differs from germline and may be a read error. V gene TRBV7-8 combines with J gene TRBJ2-2; TRBD2 agrees at 10 bases. The CDR3 is 18 amino acids. Germline assignment: CDR1 SGHVS and CDR2 FQNEAQ. The CDR3 DNA reads TGTGCCAGCACCTTATATGTACGGACTAGCGGTCGCACCGGGGAGCTGTTTTTT. Translation: CASTLYVRTSGRTGELFF. Drawing the rest from reference TRBV7-8 and TRBJ2-2, the complete variable domain is GAGVSQSPRYKVAKRGQDVALRCDPISGHVSLFWYQQALGQGPEFLTYFQNEAQLDKSGLPSDRFFAERPEGSVSTLKIQRTQQEDSAVYLCASTLYVRTSGRTGELFFGEGSRLTVL.

This chain links TRBV28 with TRBJ2-7; a possible D gene is TRBD1 (5 bases). CDR1 and CDR2 from the germline V gene are MDHEN and SYDVKM. The CDR3 runs 15 residues. Trimming removed 5 bases at V and 2 bases at J, with 16 bases between. The CDR3 here is CASSKGRSYPYEQYF. DNA for the CDR3: TGTGCCAGCAGTAAGGGGCGCAGTTATCCCTACGAGCAGTACTTC.

This clone has just one count. The chain recombines TRBV13 with TRBJ2-3; TRBD2 matches 7 bases. The ends lost 5 bases at V and 8 bases at J; junction bases unmatched: 4. The V gene's germline CDR1 is PRHDT and CDR2 FYEKMQ (reference sequence). The CDR3 covers 12 residues. The CDR3, as DNA: TGTGCCAGCAGCCTCCAGCGGGGTACGCAGTATTTT. Its protein is CASSLQRGTQYF. Full variable domain (rest looked up from reference TRBV13 and TRBJ2-3): AAGVIQSPRHLIKEKRETATLKCYPIPRHDTVYWYQQGPGQDPQFLISFYEKMQSDKGSIPDRFSAQQFSDYHSELNMSSLELGDSALYFCASSLQRGTQYFGPGTRLTVL.

The CDR3 region has the DNA TGTGCCAGCAGCATGACTCAAAGCTCCTACAATGAGCAGTTCTTC. It yields the protein CASSMTQSSYNEQFF. V usage is TRBV9 and J usage is TRBJ2-1; D is undetermined. The CDR3 is 15 residues long. The germline V gene has CDR1 SGDLS and CDR2 YYNGEE. V lost 4 bases and J 0 bases, leaving 11 bases between the germline ends.

This clone was recorded a few times. V usage is TRBV5-4 and J usage is TRBJ2-5; 12 nucleotides align to TRBD1. The CDR3 loop spans 16 amino acids. Germline CDR1 and CDR2: SGHNT and YYREEE (reference sequence). The V gene end was trimmed by 4 bases and the J gene end by 2 bases; junction bases not matched to a gene: 6. The CDR3 reads CASSTGTGGGQETQYF. In DNA form, the CDR3 reads TGTGCCAGCAGCACCGGGACAGGGGGCGGGCAAGAGACCCAGTACTTC.

The chain links TRBV13 to TRBJ2-1, with 13 nucleotides matching TRBD2. V lost 2 bases, J lost 1 base, and 2 bases stayed unmatched. The length of the CDR3 is 17 residues. Germline V gene data show CDR1 as PRHDT and CDR2 as FYEKMQ (reference sequence). The CDR3 loop is CASSLRTSGSSYNEQFF. CDR3 nucleotides: TGTGCCAGCAGCTTAAGGACTAGCGGGAGTTCCTACAATGAGCAGTTCTTC.

The V and J genes are TRBV13 and TRBJ2-7; TRBD2 agrees at 9 bases. The CDR3 spans 15 residues. The V and J ends lost 2 bases and 3 bases, in that order; junction bases with no gene match: 5. From germline, CDR1 is PRHDT and CDR2 FYEKMQ (reference sequence). The CDR3 coding sequence is TGTGCCAGCAGCTTAATCGCTAGCGGGATCTACGAGCAGTACTTC. Its protein product is CASSLIASGIYEQYF.

This clone has a handful of counts. This chain links TRBV7-6 with TRBJ2-5; 7 bases are a match to TRBD2. The V and J ends lost 2 bases and 2 bases, in that order; junction bases with no gene match: 11. The V gene's germline CDR1 is SGHVS and CDR2 FNYEAQ. The CDR3 sequence is 17 residues long. The CDR3 bases are TGTGCCAGCAGCTTACCCGGGTCTAGCGGCGGACAAGAGACCCAGTACTTC. Amino acid sequence: CASSLPGSSGGQETQYF. The full variable domain, its missing parts supplied by reference TRBV7-6 and TRBJ2-5, is GAGVSQSPRYKVTKRGQDVALRCDPISGHVSLYWYRQALGQGPEFLTYFNYEAQQDKSGLPNDRFSAERPEGSISTLTIQRTEQRDSAMYRCASSLPGSSGGQETQYFGPGTRLLVL.

CDR3 coding DNA: TGTGCCAGCAGCGTAGACGTGACGGGACAGGAGACCCAGTACTTC. Its translation is CASSVDVTGQETQYF. This chain links TRBV9 with TRBJ2-5, with TRBD1 identical over 7 bases. Germline CDR1 reads SGDLS; CDR2 reads YYNGEE. This CDR3 contains 15 residues. V gave up 0 bases and J gave up 5 bases; unmatched junction bases: 7.

This sequence joins TRBV11-2 and TRBJ1-1; 7 positions agree with TRBD1. CDR1 is SGHAT and CDR2 is FQNNGV in the germline V gene. The CDR3 runs to 15 residues. Unmatched junction bases numbered 6, after V lost 0 bases and J lost 5 bases. The chain's CDR3 is CASSLDYRGGTEAFF. DNA for the CDR3: TGTGCCAGCAGCTTAGATTACAGGGGTGGAACTGAAGCTTTCTTT.

The J gene is TRBJ1-2, the V gene TRBV29-1, with a tentative D call TRBD1 (5 bases). Germline lookup yields CDR1 SQVTM and CDR2 ANQGSEA. CDR3 length equals 13 residues. Trimming cost V 2 bases and J 8 bases, with 15 bases left between them. The CDR3 region is CSVENGGYGGYTF. CDR3 bases: TGCAGCGTTGAAAACGGGGGGTATGGAGGCTACACCTTC.

The genes are TRBV9 and TRBJ2-7; 7 positions match TRBD1. Unmatched junction bases numbered 6, after V lost 0 bases and J lost 3 bases. The CDR3 is 15 amino acids. Germline CDR1 and CDR2: SGDLS and YYNGEE. CDR3 sequence (DNA): TGTGCCAGCAGCGTAGAAGGGGCAGGGGGCTACGAGCAGTACTTC. This gives the protein CASSVEGAGGYEQYF.

This chain connects TRBV6-6 to TRBJ1-2, with D maybe TRBD1 (6 bases). The germline V and J ends were trimmed by 2 bases and 4 bases, with 14 bases remaining between them. CDR1 is MNHNY, CDR2 SVGAGI, per germline (reference sequence). The CDR3 spans 15 residues. CDR3 amino acids: CASSYVGASVYGYTF. The CDR3, as DNA: TGTGCCAGCAGTTACGTGGGGGCGTCTGTCTATGGCTACACCTTC.

This chain uses TRBV2 with TRBJ2-3; 10 nucleotides agree with TRBD2. CDR3 length: 16 residues. Germline CDR1 is SNHLY and CDR2 is FYNNEI. V shed 8 bases and J 4 bases; nucleotides not matched to a gene: 12. This CDR3 is CASSQGLAGVSDTQYF. DNA of the CDR3: TGTGCCAGCTCCCAGGGCCTAGCGGGAGTGTCAGATACGCAGTATTTT.

On this clone: Distinct nucleotide sequences in the sample also encode this CDR3. The chain links TRBV5-4 to TRBJ1-5, with a tentative D call TRBD1 (5 bases). CDR3 size: 13 residues. Germline CDR1 SGHNT, CDR2 YYREEE (reference sequence). Trimming pared 2 bases from V and 4 bases from J, leaving 7 bases between. CDR3 protein: CASSLGENQPQHF. In DNA form, the CDR3 reads TGTGCCAGCAGCTTAGGGGAAAATCAGCCCCAGCATTTT.

The chain uses TRBV7-8 and TRBJ2-2, with D unresolved. The germline V and J ends were trimmed by 1 base and 3 bases, with 3 bases remaining between them. CDR3 length equals 13 residues. CDR1 and CDR2 from the germline V gene are SGHVS and FQNEAQ. CDR3 sequence (DNA): TGTGCCAGCAGCTTAGTAGACACCGGGGAGCTGTTTTTT. Protein sequence: CASSLVDTGELFF.

V usage is TRBV5-1 and J usage is TRBJ1-1, with no clear D. CDR3 length equals 15 residues. V lost 1 base to trimming and J lost 5 bases, with 15 bases between them. Germline CDR1 SGHRS, CDR2 YFSETQ. Here the CDR3 reads CASSLTEGPITEAFF. The CDR3 coding sequence is TGCGCCAGCAGCTTGACTGAGGGCCCAATAACTGAAGCTTTCTTT.

Here the CDR3 reads CASSSPGWSTEAFF. The CDR3 DNA is TGTGCCAGCAGCTCCCCCGGTTGGAGCACTGAAGCTTTCTTT. The chain uses TRBV7-2 and TRBJ1-1; no firm D call. The CDR3 is 14 amino acids. In germline, CDR1 is SGHTA, CDR2 FQGNSA. Trimming took off 4 bases at V and 4 bases at J, with 13 bases between the two ends. Supplemented by reference TRBV7-2 and TRBJ1-1, the full variable domain reads GAGVSQSPSNKVTEKGKDVELRCDPISGHTALYWYRQSLGQGLEFLIYFQGNSAPDKSGLPSDRFSAERTGGSVSTLTIQRTQQEDSAVYLCASSSPGWSTEAFFGQGTRLTVV.

The V and J genes are TRBV7-3 and TRBJ2-5; 7 bases match TRBD2. The V segment lost 5 bases and the J segment 5 bases; nucleotides outside the gene matches: 8. The CDR3 covers 14 residues. Germline CDR1 is SGHTA and CDR2 is FQGTGA. The CDR3 DNA is TGTGCCAGCAGCCCCATGGGCGGGAGTGAGACCCAGTACTTC. Its protein is CASSPMGGSETQYF.

This rearrangement joins TRBV20-1 to TRBJ1-2, with D uncertain. Per the germline V gene, CDR1 is DFQATT and CDR2 is SNEGSKA (reference sequence). This CDR3 region has 10 residues. The V gene lost 2 bases and the J gene lost 6 bases, with 4 bases spanning the gap. CDR3 bases: TGCAGTGCTAGACTCGATGGCTACACCTTC. Translation: CSARLDGYTF.

The chain is built from TRBV15 and TRBJ1-2; D is unclear. Germline assignment: CDR1 LNHNV and CDR2 YYDKDF (reference sequence). V was shortened by 0 bases and J by 6 bases, with 11 bases between the two germline ends. The CDR3 is made up of 14 amino acids. CDR3 amino acids: CATSRDRGVDGYTF. The CDR3 bases are TGTGCCACCAGCAGAGATCGGGGTGTCGATGGCTACACCTTC. The complete variable domain, with remaining parts taken from reference TRBV15 and TRBJ1-2, reads DAMVIQNPRYQVTQFGKPVTLSCSQTLNHNVMYWYQQKSSQAPKLLFHYYDKDFNNEADTPDNFQSRRPNTSFCFLDIRSPGLGDTAMYLCATSRDRGVDGYTFGSGTRLTVV.

V usage is TRBV7-3 and J usage is TRBJ2-3, with TRBD2 matching over 13 bases. With 7 bases clipped from V and 0 bases from J, the junction kept 7 bases outside the gene matches. The CDR3 is 17 amino acids. CDR1 and CDR2 (germline): SGHTA, FQGTGA. CDR3 protein: CASNTGLAGTSTDTQYF. The CDR3 region has the DNA TGTGCCAGCAACACGGGACTAGCGGGAACAAGCACAGATACGCAGTATTTT. Looking up the rest from reference TRBV7-3 and TRBJ2-3 gives the full variable domain: GAGVSQTPSNKVTEKGKYVELRCDPISGHTALYWYRQSLGQGPEFLIYFQGTGAADDSGLPNDRFFAVRPEGSVSTLKIQRTERGDSAVYLCASNTGLAGTSTDTQYFGPGTRLTVL.

The chain carries TRBV11-2 and TRBJ2-5; 7 positions match TRBD2. V was pared by 4 bases and J by 0 bases, with 5 bases of the junction left unmatched. The CDR3 consists of 15 residues. Germline V gene lookup returns CDR1 SGHAT and CDR2 FQNNGV. For the CDR3, the DNA is TGTGCCAGCAGCTCCGGGAGGAAGTACCAAGAGACCCAGTACTTC. Translation gives CASSSGRKYQETQYF.

This clone was found once. The genes are TRBV4-2 and TRBJ2-3, with TRBD2 matching 13 bases. V lost 0 bases to trimming and J lost 4 bases; unmatched junction nucleotides: 7. From germline, CDR1 is LGHNA and CDR2 YNFKEQ. The CDR3 consists of 18 residues. The CDR3 is CASSQDVGTSGGADTQYF. The CDR3 DNA is TGTGCCAGCAGCCAAGATGTTGGAACTAGCGGGGGGGCAGATACGCAGTATTTT.

This clone was observed a handful of times. The chain carries TRBV2 and TRBJ1-5; D may be TRBD1 (5 bases). Germline CDR1 reads SNHLY; CDR2 reads FYNNEI. The CDR3 consists of 13 residues. V shed 11 bases and J shed 0 bases, with 11 bases lying between them. The CDR3 sequence: CAGGTVSNQPQHF. CDR3 bases: TGTGCCGGGGGGACCGTTAGCAATCAGCCCCAGCATTTT.

The chain combines TRBV5-1 with TRBJ2-1; 12 bases align to TRBD2. The CDR3 sequence is 18 residues long. V trimming: 6 bases; J trimming: 5 bases; junction bases outside the gene matches: 15. Germline assignment: CDR1 SGHRS and CDR2 YFSETQ. CDR3 in DNA: TGCGCCAGCAACCCGGGACAGTGGACTAGCGGGGCTAACAATGAGCAGTTCTTC. It encodes CASNPGQWTSGANNEQFF. Variable domain in full (rest from reference TRBV5-1 and TRBJ2-1): KAGVTQTPRYLIKTRGQQVTLSCSPISGHRSVSWYQQTPGQGLQFLFEYFSETQRNKGNFPGRFSGRQFSNSRSEMNVSTLELGDSALYLCASNPGQWTSGANNEQFFGPGTRLTVL.

The V call is TRBV5-1, the J call TRBJ2-1; possible D gene TRBD1, 5 bases. CDR1 and CDR2 (germline): SGHRS, YFSETQ. This CDR3 comprises 15 residues. V was trimmed by 1 base and J by 11 bases, leaving 19 bases between them. The DNA of the CDR3 is TGCGCCAGCAGCTTGCGGTCAGGGAATAAGGGTCAGCAGTTCTTC. Translation: CASSLRSGNKGQQFF.

This rearrangement joins TRBV15 to TRBJ1-1; D remains unclear. This CDR3 is 16 amino acids long. The germline V gene has CDR1 LNHNV and CDR2 YYDKDF (reference sequence). V lost 3 bases to trimming and J lost 0 bases, with 14 bases between them. CDR3 in amino acids: CATSSPLQRLNTEAFF. The CDR3 nucleotides read TGTGCCACCAGCAGCCCTTTACAGCGGCTGAACACTGAAGCTTTCTTT.

V and J are TRBV5-1 and TRBJ2-7, with 11 bases matching TRBD2. V was clipped by 4 bases and J by 9 bases; unmatched bases: 12. CDR1 and CDR2 from the germline V gene are SGHRS and YFSETQ. This CDR3 is 15 amino acids long. The CDR3: CASSTTSGSNSWQYF. In nucleotides, the CDR3 is TGCGCCAGCAGCACTACTAGCGGGAGTAACTCCTGGCAGTACTTC.

This clone was counted between two and nine times. The chain links TRBV5-1 to TRBJ2-7, with a possible D match to TRBD2 (6 bases). The V end lost 7 bases, the J end lost 6 bases, and 23 bases lay between the germline ends. CDR3 size: 15 residues. CDR1 is SGHRS, CDR2 YFSETQ, per germline. CDR3 sequence: CASRPPWAAGPEQYF. CDR3 coding DNA: TGCGCCAGCCGTCCCCCCTGGGCGGCGGGACCCGAGCAGTACTTC.

The chain employs TRBV6-6 and TRBJ1-5; 9 bases are shared with TRBD1. Looked up from germline, CDR1 is MNHNY and CDR2 is SVGAGI (reference sequence). The CDR3 covers 15 residues. V shed 5 bases and J 6 bases; nucleotides not matched to a gene: 8. CDR3 in DNA: TGTGCCAGCAGTCAGACAGGGGGGTCTATTCAGCCCCAGCATTTT. Encoded protein: CASSQTGGSIQPQHF.

The chain employs TRBV5-1 and TRBJ2-7; 7 nucleotides line up with TRBD1. Germline V CDR1 and CDR2: SGHRS, YFSETQ. Unmatched junction bases numbered 16, after V lost 7 bases and J lost 3 bases. The CDR3 extends over 16 amino acids. The CDR3 DNA is TGCGCCAGCGGTCGAATGCCCGGACAGGCGAACTACGAGCAGTACTTC. Its protein product is CASGRMPGQANYEQYF.